The clone carrying this TCR beta chain turned up a few times. Its matching antigen is unknown. The data were obtained in a study of T-cell reconstitution after alpha-beta-depleted transplantation in children. The study, taken as a whole, reports: When one year had passed after transplant, most T-cell counts and diversity came from newly produced T cells. Recipient T cells and thymic progenitors that survived were the source of the high TCRbeta diversity seen at day 60 in some patients. Roughly two months post-transplant, alpha-beta T cells reportedly originated from several hundred graft clones that had expanded.

With 7 bases removed from V and 3 bases from J, the gap between germline ends came to 13 bases. CDR1 is MNHEY and CDR2 is SVGAGI in the germline V gene. This CDR3 is built from 14 residues. Preparing the TCRbeta library involved the use of unique molecular identifiers. TCRdb processed the PCR reads anew with MiXCR; each CDR3 protein has one entry. The table includes about 180,000 distinct CDR3 sequences, roughly 11% detected once. The sequencing used PBMCs, collected before TCRalphabeta/CD19-depleted stem cell transplant. V usage is TRBV6-5 and J usage is TRBJ1-5, with D maybe TRBD1 (6 bases). The receptor was isolated from a boy younger than 10 with acute myeloid leukemia, due to receive a stem cell transplant. Here the CDR3 DNA reads TGTGCCAGCAACTACGGACAGCTCAATCAGCCCCAGCATTTT. Encoded protein: CASNYGQLNQPQHF.